This TCR beta chain comes out of a study of cytomegalovirus exposure and HLA in healthy donors. Study-level points and caveats: The presence/absence work took it that sequencing depth was about the same across donors. A later look showed TCR association rates differing by HLA locus, highest for DRB1 and lowest for HLA-C. Specific recognition of CMV antigens was confirmed in vitro for a few chains (all CMV-associated).

Trimming removed 0 bases at V and 8 bases at J, with 13 bases between. Germline CDR1 is SGHAT and CDR2 is FQNNGV. The CDR3 is 14 residues long. PCR employed 60 Vbeta and 13 Jbeta primers. This table comes from immunoSEQ multiplex PCR, and its TCRdb copy is limited to in-frame clones, with some not included. The data show about 130,000 clones, 80% seen once. The table lists this clone with a few counts. Its antigen is unidentified. This chain joins TRBV11-2 and TRBJ1-1, with D possibly being TRBD1 (5 bases). The sequenced sample was PBMCs. The sequence was obtained from a human donor in good health. CDR3 amino acids: CASSLELWGEEAFF. The CDR3 DNA sequence: TGTGCCAGCAGCTTAGAGCTTTGGGGGGAAGAAGCTTTCTTT. The variable domain in full, completed from reference TRBV11-2 and TRBJ1-1, reads EAGVAQSPRYKIIEKRQSVAFWCNPISGHATLYWYQQILGQGPKLLIQFQNNGVVDDSQLPKDRFSAERLKGVDSTLKIQPAKLEDSAVYLCASSLELWGEEAFFGQGTRLTVV.